Listed below are T cell receptor beta chains from one sample, sequenced in a study of blood T cell repertoires in COVID-19. Produced via immunoSEQ multiplex PCR; TCRdb's table is partial and in-frame only. Here the sample spans 270,000 or so clones, roughly nine tenths being singletons. Input material: peripheral blood. The source is a woman aged 25-40 years with COVID-19, enrolled during active disease. CDR3s include the opening cysteine and the closing phenylalanine or tryptophan. The D gene is left open where the match is weak. Rows may omit the clone size; those that give it use once, few, many or a size class.

J gene,clone size,V gene,D gene,CDR3 DNA,CDR3 protein
TRBJ2-3,NA,TRBV4-1,NA,TGCGCCAGCAGCCAAGAGCAGGGGCGATCCACAGATACGCAGTATTTT,CASSQEQGRSTDTQYF
TRBJ2-1,once,TRBV6-5,TRBD1,TGTGCCAGCACCGTGACAGGGGCCGGCAATGAGCAGTTCTTC,CASTVTGAGNEQFF
TRBJ1-5,once,TRBV28,NA,TGTGCCAGCAGTTTAGCCGCAGTTTATCAGCCCCAGCATTTT,CASSLAAVYQPQHF
TRBJ1-5,NA,TRBV2,NA,TGTGCCAGCAGTGAAGGGGGAACAGGGCATCAGCCCCAGCATTTT,CASSEGGTGHQPQHF
TRBJ2-7,NA,TRBV5-6,NA,TGTGCCAGCAGCTTGGGCATAACTCTCTCCTACGAGCAGTACTTC,CASSLGITLSYEQYF
TRBJ2-1,NA,TRBV12-3/TRBV12-4,TRBD2,TGTGCCAGCAGTTTTGTCGGGGGGGAGCAGTTCTTC,CASSFVGGEQFF
TRBJ1-1,NA,TRBV7-6,TRBD1,TGTGCCAGCAGCCCCACAGGGGGCAGTAGTACTGAAGCTTTCTTT,CASSPTGGSSTEAFF
TRBJ2-1,NA,TRBV19,TRBD2,TGTGCCAGTAGTATCCGGCGGGGGTCCTACAATGAGCAGTTCTTC,CASSIRRGSYNEQFF
TRBJ2-7,NA,TRBV6-5,TRBD1,TGTGCCAGCAGTTACACAGGGGGCGCACGTGACGAGCAGTACTTC,CASSYTGGARDEQYF
TRBJ2-1,NA,TRBV27,NA,TGTGCCAGCCTTATAAGGGGCGCAGGGGCGATTTACAATGAGCAGTTCTTC,CASLIRGAGAIYNEQFF
TRBJ1-2,NA,TRBV7-9,NA,TGTGCCAGCAGCCGAGCCCTAGGCAGTTTCTATGGCTACACCTTC,CASSRALGSFYGYTF
TRBJ2-6,NA,TRBV5-1,TRBD2,TGCGCCAGCAGCGTATTAGCGGGGCCCTCTGGGGCCAACGTCCTGACTTTC,CASSVLAGPSGANVLTF
TRBJ1-1,few,TRBV4-1,NA,TGCGCCAGCAGCTCCCCCAGGCTGAACACTGAAGCTTTCTTT,CASSSPRLNTEAFF
TRBJ1-6,NA,TRBV9,TRBD1,TGTGCCAGCAGCCCAAGCAGGGGGCCTAATTCACCCCTCCACTTT,CASSPSRGPNSPLHF
TRBJ2-7,NA,TRBV4-1,NA,TGCGCCAGCAGCCACCCGGAAGCGTATTCCTACGAGCAGTACTTC,CASSHPEAYSYEQYF
TRBJ2-7,NA,TRBV24-1,TRBD1,TGTGCCACCAGTGGTTCCCGGGACAGCTACGAGCAGTACTTC,CATSGSRDSYEQYF
TRBJ1-1,NA,TRBV30,NA,TGTGCCTGGGACCGGTTGAACACTGAAGCTTTCTTT,CAWDRLNTEAFF
TRBJ2-1,NA,TRBV3-1/TRBV3-2,TRBD2,TGTGCCAGCAGCACAGAGGCTAGCGGGGGGTACGAGCAGTTCTTC,CASSTEASGGYEQFF
TRBJ2-7,NA,TRBV6-2/TRBV6-3,TRBD2,TGTGCCAGCAGCGGGACTAGCGGGGGCTACGAGCAGTACTTC,CASSGTSGGYEQYF
TRBJ2-5,once,TRBV5-1,TRBD2,TGCGCCAGCAGGCTAGCGGGGGAAAACCAAGAGACCCAGTACTTC,CASRLAGENQETQYF
TRBJ2-5,NA,TRBV5-1,NA,TGCGCCAGCAGCTTGGGACATACAGAGACCCAGTACTTC,CASSLGHTETQYF
TRBJ2-1,NA,TRBV18,NA,TGTGCCAGCCGTCGTGAGGTCGGTGAGCAGTTCTTC,CASRREVGEQFF
TRBJ2-7,NA,TRBV30,NA,TGTGCCTGGAAAAGTGGAGAAAATTGGTACGAGCAGTACTTC,CAWKSGENWYEQYF
TRBJ1-1,few,TRBV7-9,NA,TGTGCCAGCAGCCCGACGGCCGGAAGAGGGAACACTGAAGCTTTCTTT,CASSPTAGRGNTEAFF
TRBJ2-7,NA,TRBV7-9,TRBD2,TGTGCCAGCAGCTTGGGGACTAGTGTTTCCTACGAGCAGTACTTC,CASSLGTSVSYEQYF
TRBJ1-2,NA,TRBV7-9,TRBD1,TGTGCCAGCAGCTTAGCGCCGGGACAGGGTGATGGCTACACCTTC,CASSLAPGQGDGYTF
TRBJ1-2,NA,TRBV5-8,NA,TGTGCCAGCACCAGGACCCGGATCTCCGGGGGGGGCTACACCTTC,CASTRTRISGGGYTF
TRBJ2-2,NA,TRBV7-6,TRBD1,TGTGCCAGCAGGATGACAGGGCCGGTTCTCGCCGGGGAGCTGTTTTTT,CASRMTGPVLAGELFF
TRBJ2-1,NA,TRBV12-5,NA,TGTGCTAGTGGTTTGGCTACCGGGAATGAGCAGTTCTTC,CASGLATGNEQFF
TRBJ1-2,NA,TRBV7-2,NA,TGTGCCAGCAGCCCAACGCGGGGTGGTACCTATGGCTACACCTTC,CASSPTRGGTYGYTF
TRBJ1-2,NA,TRBV5-1,TRBD1,TGCGCCAGCAACCCTGGCGACAGGGGTTTATATGGCTACACCTTC,CASNPGDRGLYGYTF